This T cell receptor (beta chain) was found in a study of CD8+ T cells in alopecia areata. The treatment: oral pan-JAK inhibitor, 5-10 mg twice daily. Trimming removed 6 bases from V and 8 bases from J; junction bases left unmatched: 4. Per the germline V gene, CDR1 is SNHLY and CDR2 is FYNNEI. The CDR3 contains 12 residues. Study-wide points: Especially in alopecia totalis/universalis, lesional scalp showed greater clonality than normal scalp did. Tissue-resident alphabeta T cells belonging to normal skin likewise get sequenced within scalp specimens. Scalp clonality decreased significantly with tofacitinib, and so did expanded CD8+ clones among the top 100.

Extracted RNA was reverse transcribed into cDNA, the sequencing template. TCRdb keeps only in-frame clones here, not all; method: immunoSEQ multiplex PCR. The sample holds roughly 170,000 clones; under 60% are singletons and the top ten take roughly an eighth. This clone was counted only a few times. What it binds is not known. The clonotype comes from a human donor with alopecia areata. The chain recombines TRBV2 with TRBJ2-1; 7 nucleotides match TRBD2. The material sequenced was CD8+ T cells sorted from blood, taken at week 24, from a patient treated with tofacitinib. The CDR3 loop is CASRGLMDEQFF. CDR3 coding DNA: TGTGCCAGCAGGGGACTAATGGATGAGCAGTTCTTC.